This TCR beta chain emerged from a study of T cells in Graves' hyperthyroidism and ophthalmopathy. Study at large: Peripheral blood specimens were obtained at initial diagnosis, prior to any treatment.

Blood was obtained at the first hyperthyroidism diagnosis, which preceded any ophthalmopathy symptoms. PBMCs came from more than 9 ml fresh peripheral blood. From germline, CDR1 is SGDLS and CDR2 YYNGEE. The germline V and J ends were trimmed by 0 bases and 1 base, with 10 bases remaining between them. This CDR3 comprises 15 residues. In the case of this clonotype: What it recognizes is unknown.

Broader study findings: Blood also showed most of the thyroid clonotypes that were expanded above 0.001.

TCR beta CDR3 regions were amplified from RNA. When the TCR CDR3 underwent first-round RT-PCR, the HTBI primer set was used. TCRdb processed the multiplex PCR reads anew with MiXCR; each CDR3 protein has one entry. The sample lists some 380,000 distinct CDR3 sequences, approximately 12% occurring once. The receptor was isolated from a man under 40 with Graves' hyperthyroidism that later progressed to Graves' ophthalmopathy. The chain employs TRBV9 and TRBJ2-5; D is undetermined. The sample taken for sequencing was blood. The CDR3 DNA reads as TGTGCCAGCAGCGTAGACGGTACTACCCAAGAGACCCAGTACTTC. Amino acid sequence: CASSVDGTTQETQYF.